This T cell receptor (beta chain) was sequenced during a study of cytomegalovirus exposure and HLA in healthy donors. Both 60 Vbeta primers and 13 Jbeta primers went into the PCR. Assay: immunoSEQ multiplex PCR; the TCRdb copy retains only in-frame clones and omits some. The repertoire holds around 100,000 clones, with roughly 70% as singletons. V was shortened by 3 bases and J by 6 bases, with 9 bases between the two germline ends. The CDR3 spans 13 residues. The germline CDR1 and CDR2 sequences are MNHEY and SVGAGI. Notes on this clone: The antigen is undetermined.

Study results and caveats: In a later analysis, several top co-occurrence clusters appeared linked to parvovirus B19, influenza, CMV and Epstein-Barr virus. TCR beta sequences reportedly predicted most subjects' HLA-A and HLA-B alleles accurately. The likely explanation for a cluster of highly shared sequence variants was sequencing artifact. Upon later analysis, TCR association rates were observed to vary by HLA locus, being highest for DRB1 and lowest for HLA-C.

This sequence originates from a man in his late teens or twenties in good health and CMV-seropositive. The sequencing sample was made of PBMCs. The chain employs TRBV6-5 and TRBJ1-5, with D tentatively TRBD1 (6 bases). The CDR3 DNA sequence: TGTGCCAGCAGTTATAGGGGGACTCAGCCCCAGCATTTT. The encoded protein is CASSYRGTQPQHF.